The TCR beta chain described here comes from a study of CD8+ T cells in alopecia areata. Turning to the study itself: It was 6 to 18 months of tofacitinib, and then there were 6 months off drug. Patients given treatment had severity scored by the percentage of scalp area affected.

Sequencing relied on a cDNA template that was reverse transcribed from extracted RNA. Libraries were prepared by immunoSEQ multiplex PCR; TCRdb keeps only in-frame clonotypes and omits some of them. The data contain roughly 120,000 clones, 50% to 75% of them seen just once; the ten biggest clones take up under 35%. Only a few counts were recorded for this clone. V lost 7 bases and J 7 bases, leaving 14 bases between the germline ends. The V gene's germline CDR1 is MDHEN and CDR2 SYDVKM. CDR3 length equals 13 residues. Treatment indicated: oral pan-JAK inhibitor, 5-10 mg twice daily. The TCR originated in a human donor with alopecia areata. This chain joins TRBV28 and TRBJ2-4; D call uncertain. The sample consisted of CD8+ T cells sorted from blood, taken at week 4, from a patient treated with tofacitinib. This CDR3 reads CASNPLMGNIQYF. The DNA for the CDR3 is TGTGCCAGCAACCCCCTCATGGGGAACATTCAGTACTTC.